This T cell receptor (beta chain) was recovered during a study of T cell responses to AZD1222 COVID-19 vaccine. CDR3 length: 16 amino acids. CDR1 MGHRA and CDR2 YSYEKL come from the germline V gene. The ends were cut back, 2 bases at V and 2 bases at J, with 16 bases in the middle. The table came from immunoSEQ multiplex PCR; TCRdb's copy has only in-frame clones and leaves some out. The table lists approximately 130,000 clones, roughly 92% of them singletons, with about 1.1% in the top ten. There are a few counts of this clone. The V and J genes are TRBV4-1 and TRBJ2-7, with D unresolved. This clonotype was sampled from an adult who received the AZD1222 COVID-19 vaccine. Source: peripheral blood, taken 28 days after the second AZD1222 dose. CDR3 in amino acids: CASSQMDLFITYEQYF. The CDR3 DNA reads as TGCGCCAGCAGCCAAATGGACCTATTTATAACCTACGAGCAGTACTTC.